The 12 T cell receptor beta chains below were found in one sample sequenced in a study of T cells of healthy individuals (dated by TCRdb to about 2018). The library came from 5' RACE. Instrument on record: Illumina MiSeq. The raw public reads went through TCRdb reprocessing: fastp at Q25, MiXCR clone calling, in-frame beta chains kept. Rows merge per CDR3 protein into single entries with the most common DNA and genes. In all, the sample holds 90,000 to 100,000 distinct CDR3 sequences, and approximately 15% of those were seen once. The ten largest make up around 6.4% of the sample. The source is a human donor in good health.

The sample holds one count of this clonotype. This rearrangement joins TRBV7-3 to TRBJ1-1; a possible D gene is TRBD1 (6 bases). The CDR3 covers 12 residues. Germline values: CDR1 SGHTA, CDR2 FQGTGA. V was pared by 5 bases and J by 4 bases, with 8 bases between. Here the CDR3 DNA reads TGTGCCAGCAGCCAAGGGGGCACTGAAGCTTTCTTT. This gives the protein CASSQGGTEAFF.

The table lists this clonotype with many counts. J is TRBJ2-1 and V is TRBV2; 7 bases are a match to TRBD2. CDR3 length: 13 amino acids. V gave up 2 bases and J gave up 10 bases; unmatched junction bases: 5. The germline gives CDR1 SNHLY, CDR2 FYNNEI. CDR3 DNA: TGTGCCAGCAGTGAAACTAGCGCCCCCGAGCAGTTCTTC. It specifies CASSETSAPEQFF. Variable domain in full (rest from reference TRBV2 and TRBJ2-1): EPEVTQTPSHQVTQMGQEVILRCVPISNHLYFYWYRQILGQKVEFLVSFYNNEISEKSEIFDDQFSVERPDGSNFTLKIRSTKLEDSAMYFCASSETSAPEQFFGPGTRLTVL.

V usage is TRBV16 and J usage is TRBJ2-7, with unresolved D. This CDR3 is 12 amino acids long. Germline-derived CDR1 and CDR2 are KGHSY and FQNENV. The ends were cut back, 3 bases at V and 3 bases at J, with 6 bases in the middle. The DNA of the CDR3 is TGTGCCAGCAGCCACTATGGCTACGAGCAGTACTTC. It encodes CASSHYGYEQYF.

V usage is TRBV5-6 and J usage is TRBJ2-1; D possibly corresponds to TRBD1 (6 bases). CDR1 and CDR2 from the germline V gene are SGHDT and YYEEEE. Trimming shortened V by 0 bases and J by 4 bases, and 11 bases separated the two germline ends. This CDR3 spans 15 amino acids. The CDR3 sequence is CASSLDGQSYNEQFF. CDR3 bases: TGTGCCAGCAGCTTGGATGGACAGAGTTACAATGAGCAGTTCTTC.

This clonotype has more than one count but fewer than ten. The rearrangement uses TRBV5-1 and TRBJ2-5; D call uncertain. Per the germline V gene, CDR1 is SGHRS and CDR2 is YFSETQ. The CDR3 consists of 14 residues. V was trimmed by 0 bases and J by 5 bases, leaving 11 bases between them. CDR3 coding DNA: TGCGCCAGCAGCTTGGTGGATAATCAGGAGACCCAGTACTTC. Protein: CASSLVDNQETQYF.

This clonotype was seen more than once but under ten times. The chain is built from TRBV20-1 and TRBJ1-6; D is unclear. The germline CDR1 and CDR2 sequences are DFQATT and SNEGSKA (reference sequence). V dropped 0 bases and J dropped 16 bases, with 13 bases sitting between them. The CDR3 spans 12 residues. CDR3 region: CSARDYHQILHF. The CDR3 DNA reads as TGCAGTGCTAGAGACTACCACCAAATTCTCCACTTT.

J is TRBJ1-1 and V is TRBV4-2; maybe TRBD1 (5 bases). The CDR3 is made up of 15 amino acids. Germline-derived CDR1 and CDR2 are LGHNA and YNFKEQ. Trimming pared 4 bases from V and 7 bases from J, leaving 19 bases between. The CDR3 is CASSPWGSTIYEAFF. In DNA, the CDR3 is TGTGCCAGCAGCCCATGGGGCTCGACGATTTATGAAGCTTTCTTT.

The chain uses TRBV6-5 and TRBJ1-1, with D possibly being TRBD1 (6 bases). From germline, CDR1 is MNHEY and CDR2 SVGAGI. The length of the CDR3 is 13 residues. V lost 3 bases, J lost 7 bases, and 12 bases lay in between. CDR3: CASSYITGYEAFF. The CDR3 DNA sequence: TGTGCCAGCAGTTATATTACAGGGTATGAAGCTTTCTTT.

This clonotype has a count of ten or more. The V and J genes are TRBV6-4 and TRBJ2-1; possibly TRBD1 or TRBD2 for D (5 bases each). CDR3 length equals 13 residues. The germline CDR1 and CDR2 sequences are MRHNA and SNTAGT. V was trimmed by 3 bases and J by 10 bases, leaving 13 bases between them. The CDR3 is CASSEGESGEQFF. Written as DNA, the CDR3 is TGTGCCAGCAGTGAGGGGGAGTCGGGGGAGCAGTTCTTC.

V gene TRBV2 combines with J gene TRBJ1-6; 8 bases map to TRBD1. CDR3 size: 13 residues. With V trimmed by 5 bases and J by 10 bases, 4 bases remained unmatched. Germline values: CDR1 SNHLY, CDR2 FYNNEI. The CDR3 loop reads CASSRTGNSPLHF. The CDR3 coding sequence is TGTGCCAGCAGTCGGACAGGGAACTCACCCCTCCACTTT.

The chain recombines TRBV11-3 with TRBJ2-2; TRBD1 might be the D (5 bases). Between the trimmed V and J ends, which lost 2 bases and 1 base, there was a span of 11 bases. The germline V gene has CDR1 SGHNT and CDR2 YENEEA. The CDR3 covers 16 residues. CDR3 loop: CASSLYKGENTGELFF. CDR3 nucleotide sequence: TGTGCCAGCAGCTTATACAAAGGGGAGAACACCGGGGAGCTGTTTTTT.

This clonotype was counted ten times or more. The J gene is TRBJ2-7, the V gene TRBV29-1; possibly TRBD1 for D (6 bases). There are 10 residues in the CDR3. V was trimmed by 7 bases and J by 4 bases, leaving 8 bases between them. CDR1 SQVTM and CDR2 ANQGSEA come from the germline V gene. The chain's CDR3 is CSARGYEQYF. The CDR3 DNA follows: TGCAGCGCCAGGGGTTACGAGCAGTACTTC.